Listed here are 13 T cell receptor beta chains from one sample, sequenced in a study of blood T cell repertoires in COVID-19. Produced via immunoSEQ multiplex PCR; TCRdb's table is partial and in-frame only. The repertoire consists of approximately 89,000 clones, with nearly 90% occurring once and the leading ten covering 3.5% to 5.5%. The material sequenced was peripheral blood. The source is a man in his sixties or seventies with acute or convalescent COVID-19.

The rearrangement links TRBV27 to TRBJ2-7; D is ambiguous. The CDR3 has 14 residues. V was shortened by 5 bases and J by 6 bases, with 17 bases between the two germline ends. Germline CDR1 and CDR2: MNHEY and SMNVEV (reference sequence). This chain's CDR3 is CASSLRPQRSEQYF. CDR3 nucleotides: TGTGCCAGCAGTCTTAGACCCCAAAGGAGCGAGCAGTACTTC.

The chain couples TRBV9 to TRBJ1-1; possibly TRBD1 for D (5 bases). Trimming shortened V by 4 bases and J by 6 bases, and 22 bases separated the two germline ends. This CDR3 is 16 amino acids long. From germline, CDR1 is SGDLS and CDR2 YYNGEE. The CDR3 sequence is CASSPPWNQGRSEAFF. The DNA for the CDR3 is TGTGCCAGCAGCCCACCCTGGAATCAGGGTAGGTCTGAAGCTTTCTTT.

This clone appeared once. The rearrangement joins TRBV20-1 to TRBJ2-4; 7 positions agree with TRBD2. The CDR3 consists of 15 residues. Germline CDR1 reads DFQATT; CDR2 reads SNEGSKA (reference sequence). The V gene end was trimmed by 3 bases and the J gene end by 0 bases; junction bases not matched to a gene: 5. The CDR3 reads CSASAGDIAKNIQYF. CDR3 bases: TGCAGTGCTAGTGCGGGGGATATAGCCAAAAACATTCAGTACTTC.

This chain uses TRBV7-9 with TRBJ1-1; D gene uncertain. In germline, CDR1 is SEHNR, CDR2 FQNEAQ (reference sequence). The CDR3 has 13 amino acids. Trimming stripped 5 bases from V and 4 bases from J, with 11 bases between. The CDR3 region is CASSLGGLTEAFF. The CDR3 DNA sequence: TGTGCCAGCAGCCTGGGAGGACTCACTGAAGCTTTCTTT.

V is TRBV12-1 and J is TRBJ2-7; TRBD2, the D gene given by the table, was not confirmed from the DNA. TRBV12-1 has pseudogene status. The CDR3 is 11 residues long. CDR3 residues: CASSFDCEQYV. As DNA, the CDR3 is TGTGCCAGCAGCTTTGACTGCGAGCAGTACGTC.

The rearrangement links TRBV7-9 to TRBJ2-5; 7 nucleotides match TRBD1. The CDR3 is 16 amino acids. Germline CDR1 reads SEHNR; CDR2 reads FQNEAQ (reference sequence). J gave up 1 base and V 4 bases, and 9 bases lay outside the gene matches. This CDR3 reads CASSSAGTAPQETQYF. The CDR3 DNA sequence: TGTGCCAGCAGCTCCGCCGGGACAGCACCCCAAGAGACCCAGTACTTC.

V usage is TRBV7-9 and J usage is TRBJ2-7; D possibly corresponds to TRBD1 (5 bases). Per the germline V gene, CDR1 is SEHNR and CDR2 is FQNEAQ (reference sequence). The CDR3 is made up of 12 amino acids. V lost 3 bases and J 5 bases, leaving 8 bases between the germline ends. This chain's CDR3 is CASSFSGNEQYF. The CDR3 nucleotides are TGTGCCAGCAGCTTCTCAGGGAACGAGCAGTACTTC.

The CDR3 is CSASATRTNAFF. The CDR3 DNA reads TGCAGTGCTAGTGCGACCCGGACTAATGCTTTCTTT. V usage is TRBV20-1 and J usage is TRBJ1-1; no clear D gene. With 3 bases removed from V and 11 bases from J, the gap between germline ends came to 16 bases. Germline CDR1 and CDR2: DFQATT and SNEGSKA (reference sequence). This CDR3 spans 12 amino acids.

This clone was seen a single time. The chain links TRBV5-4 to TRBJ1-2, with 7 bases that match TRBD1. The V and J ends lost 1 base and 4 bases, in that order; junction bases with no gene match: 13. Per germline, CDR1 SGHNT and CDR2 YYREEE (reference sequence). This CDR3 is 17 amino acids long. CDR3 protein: CASSLIRGAGGGYGYTF. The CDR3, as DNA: TGTGCCAGCAGCTTGATCAGGGGGGCGGGTGGTGGCTATGGCTACACCTTC. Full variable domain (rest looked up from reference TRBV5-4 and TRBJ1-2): ETGVTQSPTHLIKTRGQQVTLRCSSQSGHNTVSWYQQALGQGPQFIFQYYREEENGRGNFPPRFSGLQFPNYSSELNVNALELDDSALYLCASSLIRGAGGGYGYTFGSGTRLTVV.

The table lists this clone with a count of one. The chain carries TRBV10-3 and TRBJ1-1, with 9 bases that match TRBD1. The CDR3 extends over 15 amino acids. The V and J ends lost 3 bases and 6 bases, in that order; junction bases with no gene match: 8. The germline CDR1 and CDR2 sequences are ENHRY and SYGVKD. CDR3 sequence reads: CAISDAGQGFSEAFF. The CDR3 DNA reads TGTGCCATCAGTGACGCGGGACAGGGTTTCTCTGAAGCTTTCTTT.

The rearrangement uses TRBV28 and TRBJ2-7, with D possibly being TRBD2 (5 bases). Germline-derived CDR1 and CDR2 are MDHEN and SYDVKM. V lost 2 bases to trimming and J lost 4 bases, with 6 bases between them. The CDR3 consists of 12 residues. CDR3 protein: CASSLGGYEQYF. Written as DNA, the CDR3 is TGTGCCAGCAGTTTAGGCGGGTACGAGCAGTACTTC.

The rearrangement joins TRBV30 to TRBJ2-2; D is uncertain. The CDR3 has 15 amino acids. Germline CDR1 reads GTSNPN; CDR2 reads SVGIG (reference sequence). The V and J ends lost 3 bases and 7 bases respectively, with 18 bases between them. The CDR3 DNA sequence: TGTGCCTGGAGCTATCCCGAGCTTTCTGGCGGGGAGCTGTTTTTT. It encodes CAWSYPELSGGELFF.

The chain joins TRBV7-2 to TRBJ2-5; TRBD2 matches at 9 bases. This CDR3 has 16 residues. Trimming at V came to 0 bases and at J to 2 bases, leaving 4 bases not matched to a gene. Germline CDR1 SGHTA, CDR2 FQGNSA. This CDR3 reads CASSLAASGKQETQYF. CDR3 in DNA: TGTGCCAGCAGCTTAGCTGCTAGCGGGAAACAAGAGACCCAGTACTTC.